This TCR beta chain was found in a study of cytomegalovirus exposure and HLA in healthy donors. In the PCR, 60 Vbeta and 13 Jbeta primers were used. Measured with immunoSEQ multiplex PCR; TCRdb has only the in-frame clones, and not every one. The sample gives about 130,000 clones, 80% of which show up once; around 5% is in the top ten. The ends were cut back, 1 base at V and 1 base at J, with 12 bases in the middle. The CDR3 runs to 16 residues. From germline, CDR1 is SEHNR and CDR2 FQNEAQ (reference sequence). The sample holds one count of this clone. The TCR originated in a man aged 30 to 39 in good health. This chain connects TRBV7-9 to TRBJ2-3; D might be TRBD1 (5 bases). The specimen sequenced was PBMCs. The CDR3 spells CASSLVQAVGTDTQYF. The CDR3 nucleotides read TGTGCCAGCAGCTTAGTACAGGCCGTGGGCACAGATACGCAGTATTTT. Combining the CDR3 with reference TRBV7-9 and TRBJ2-3 gives the whole variable domain DTGVSQNPRHKITKRGQNVTFRCDPISEHNRLYWYRQTLGQGPEFLTYFQNEAQLEKSRLLSDRFSAERPKGSFSTLEIQRTEQGDSAMYLCASSLVQAVGTDTQYFGPGTRLTVL.